This T cell receptor beta chain came from a study of blood T cell repertoires in COVID-19. Study details: From T cells, B-cell-depleted T cells, or PBMCs came the material, which was cDNA or gDNA.

How the authors handled the data: From reference gene primer amplification, estimates of nucleated cell counts were derived. Clones were sequenced by immunoSEQ multiplex PCR, and TCRdb holds only the in-frame ones, with some missing. V, J and clone size reflect that table, while D and trimming were determined from the DNA. Of 200,000 to 250,000 clones detected, roughly four fifths appear once; the ten largest clones hold 3% to 3.5%. CDR1 and CDR2 (germline): MNHNY, SVGAGI (reference sequence). Trimming took 6 bases from V and 3 from J; bases not matched to a gene: 3. This CDR3 is built from 14 residues.

The source material was peripheral blood. This rearrangement joins TRBV6-6 to TRBJ1-5; TRBD1 aligns across 9 bases. The source is a woman in her 30s who had recovered from COVID-19. CDR3 coding DNA: TGTGCCAGCAGAGAACAGGGGGCCAATCAGCCCCAGCATTTT. Encoded protein: CASREQGANQPQHF.